Here is one TCR beta chain with its context. The CDR3 is 17 amino acids. Germline CDR1 and CDR2: LGHNT and FRNRAP. V lost 6 bases and J lost 5; bases outside the gene matches: 13. Sequencing used immunoSEQ multiplex PCR; TCRdb keeps in-frame clones, though not all of them. The sample includes tens of thousands of clones, roughly 76% of them seen just once. The sample belongs to a study of T cells in tumors after PD-1 blockade. This clonotype originated in a human donor with basal cell carcinoma. Sequenced here: PBMCs, sampled after anti-PD-1 treatment. V and J are TRBV12-5 and TRBJ2-2; 9 positions match TRBD2. CDR3: CASGAPGLAGVTGELFF. CDR3 in DNA: TGTGCTAGTGGGGCCCCTGGGTTAGCGGGAGTTACCGGGGAGCTGTTTTTT.